The sequence of this T cell receptor beta chain was determined in a study of shared clonotypes between healthy human individuals. The study's findings and limits: Naive subsets usually exceeded memory subsets in estimated richness. Apart from blood, nothing was sampled; tissue repertoires likely differ.

TCRdb's copy holds only in-frame clones and misses some; the assay was immunoSEQ multiplex PCR. The sample has 1.6 million or so clones; approximately 97% are singletons. Donors, without exception, were Caucasian adults residing in Nashville, Tennessee. The CDR3 contains 11 residues. Between the trimmed V and J ends, which lost 1 base and 14 bases, there was a span of 11 bases. Germline CDR1 SGHDN, CDR2 FVKESK. Points on this clone: Its antigen is not known.

V is TRBV14 and J is TRBJ1-2; D is undetermined. This receptor was obtained from a man younger than 45 in good health. The specimen sequenced was naive CD4+ T cells sorted from blood. Subset reported: CD45RA+ positively selected. CDR3 amino acids: CASSQVRVLTF. Written as DNA, the CDR3 is TGTGCCAGCAGCCAAGTCCGGGTTCTGACCTTC.